This T cell receptor (beta chain) derives from a study of blood T cell repertoires in COVID-19. Study as a whole: Spain, Italy and the United States supplied samples that represented acute and convalescent COVID-19. From T cells, B-cell-depleted T cells, or PBMCs came the material, which was cDNA or gDNA.

In the source study's methods: From reference gene primer amplification, estimates of nucleated cell counts were derived. Sequencing was performed with immunoSEQ multiplex PCR; in TCRdb, only in-frame clones are kept and a portion is missing. V, J and clone size are taken as reported in that table, and D and trimming were inferred from the DNA itself. The table lists 250,000 or so clones, roughly 88% of them singletons. Trimming shortened V by 2 bases and J by 8 bases, and 15 bases separated the two germline ends. This CDR3 region has 14 residues. Germline V gene sequence: CDR1 KGHSH, CDR2 LQKENI. This chain links TRBV18 with TRBJ1-2, with D possibly being TRBD1 (6 bases). Sequenced sample: peripheral blood. This TCR was recovered from a man aged 80 or over with acute or convalescent COVID-19. The CDR3 DNA reads as TGTGCCAGCTCACCAAACCCACAGGGTATCGGCTACACCTTC. This encodes CASSPNPQGIGYTF.